The sample holds many counts of the clone carrying this T cell receptor beta chain. Antigen: not known. The data derive from a study of CD8 T cells in ankylosing spondylitis. The CDR3 runs 14 residues. With 6 bases removed from V and 2 bases from J, the gap between germline ends came to 13 bases. TCRdb itself ran the 5' RACE reads through MiXCR, one entry per CDR3 protein. The sample contains 150,000 to 200,000 distinct CDR3 sequences, over 10% of which appear only once. Study conclusions and caveats: Made up of several highly homologous variants, a TCR beta motif appeared characteristic of ankylosing spondylitis blood.

The source material was blood, either unsorted or a sorted T cell fraction (not recorded which). This TCR was sampled from a female donor with ankylosing spondylitis or in good health (not recorded which). The rearrangement joins TRBV12-3 or TRBV12-4 to TRBJ1-1, with D tentatively TRBD1 (5 bases). The CDR3 bases are TGTGCCAGCAGGCTGGGACCGCACAACACTGAAGCTTTCTTT. Its translation is CASRLGPHNTEAFF.